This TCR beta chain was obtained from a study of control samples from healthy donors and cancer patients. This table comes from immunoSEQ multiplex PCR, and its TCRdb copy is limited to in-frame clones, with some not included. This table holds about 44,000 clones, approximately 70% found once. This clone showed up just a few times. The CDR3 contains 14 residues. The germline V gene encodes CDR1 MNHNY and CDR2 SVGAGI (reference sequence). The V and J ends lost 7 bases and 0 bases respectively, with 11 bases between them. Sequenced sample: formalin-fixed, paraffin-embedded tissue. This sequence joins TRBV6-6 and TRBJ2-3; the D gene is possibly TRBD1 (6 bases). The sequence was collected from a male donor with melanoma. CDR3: CASKRTESTDTQYF. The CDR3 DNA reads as TGTGCCAGCAAAAGGACAGAAAGCACAGATACGCAGTATTTT.